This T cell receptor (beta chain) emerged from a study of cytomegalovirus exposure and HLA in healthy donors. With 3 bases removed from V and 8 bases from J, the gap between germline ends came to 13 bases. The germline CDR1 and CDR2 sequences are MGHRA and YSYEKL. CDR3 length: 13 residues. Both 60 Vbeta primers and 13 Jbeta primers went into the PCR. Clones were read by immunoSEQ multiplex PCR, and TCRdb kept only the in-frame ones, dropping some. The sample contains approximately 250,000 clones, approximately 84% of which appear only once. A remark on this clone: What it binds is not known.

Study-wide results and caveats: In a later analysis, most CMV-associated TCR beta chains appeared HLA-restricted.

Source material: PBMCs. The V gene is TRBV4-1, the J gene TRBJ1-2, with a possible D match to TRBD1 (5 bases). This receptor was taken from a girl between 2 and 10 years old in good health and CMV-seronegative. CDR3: CASSQVRDQGYTF. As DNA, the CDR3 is TGCGCCAGCAGCCAGGTCAGGGATCAGGGCTACACCTTC.